These T cell receptor beta chains were read from a single sample in a study of cytomegalovirus exposure and HLA in healthy donors. Some clones are missing from TCRdb's copy, which holds only in-frame ones; the method was immunoSEQ multiplex PCR. This repertoire shows around 150,000 clones, around four fifths found once; its top ten account for roughly 10%. Material for sequencing was PBMCs. The origin of the receptors is a man between 18 and 29 years old in good health and CMV-seropositive. Each CDR3 is given with its conserved first and last residue. Each record gives: V gene, clone size, D gene, J gene, CDR3 protein, CDR3 DNA. The D gene is left open where the match is weak. The size field is filled for only some rows; it gives once, few, many or a size class.

TRBV5-6,-,-,TRBJ2-1,CASSLEHRGSSYNEQFF,TGTGCCAGCAGCTTGGAGCATAGGGGAAGCTCCTACAATGAGCAGTTCTTC
TRBV6-1,-,-,TRBJ1-5,CASSEAKVGTANQPQHF,TGTGCCAGCAGTGAAGCAAAGGTGGGCACGGCAAATCAGCCCCAGCATTTT
TRBV10-1,-,-,TRBJ2-5,CASSDSNQQETQYF,TGCGCCAGCAGCGACAGTAATCAACAAGAGACCCAGTACTTC
TRBV29-1,-,-,TRBJ1-2,CSVAGDRLNYGYTF,TGCAGCGTTGCCGGAGACAGGCTTAACTATGGCTACACCTTC
TRBV19,once,-,TRBJ1-5,CASSSSGASNQPQHF,TGTGCCAGTAGTAGCTCAGGGGCCAGCAATCAGCCCCAGCATTTT
TRBV7-9,once,-,TRBJ2-7,CASSLDLGVKAYEQYF,TGTGCCAGCAGCTTAGATTTAGGGGTCAAGGCCTACGAGCAGTACTTC
TRBV7-9,few,-,TRBJ2-5,CASSPFPGETQYF,TGCGCCAGCAGCCCATTTCCGGGGGAGACCCAGTACTTC
TRBV5-4,-,-,TRBJ1-2,CASSATVQGNYGYTF,TGTGCCAGCTCCGCCACTGTACAGGGCAACTATGGCTACACCTTC
TRBV15,-,TRBD2,TRBJ2-5,CATSRDRGGGRRETQYF,TGTGCCACCAGCAGAGATCGGGGGGGTGGCAGGAGAGAGACCCAGTACTTC
TRBV5-6,-,TRBD1,TRBJ1-2,CASSPGTAPGYTF,TGTGCCAGCAGCCCGGGGACAGCTCCTGGCTACACCTTC